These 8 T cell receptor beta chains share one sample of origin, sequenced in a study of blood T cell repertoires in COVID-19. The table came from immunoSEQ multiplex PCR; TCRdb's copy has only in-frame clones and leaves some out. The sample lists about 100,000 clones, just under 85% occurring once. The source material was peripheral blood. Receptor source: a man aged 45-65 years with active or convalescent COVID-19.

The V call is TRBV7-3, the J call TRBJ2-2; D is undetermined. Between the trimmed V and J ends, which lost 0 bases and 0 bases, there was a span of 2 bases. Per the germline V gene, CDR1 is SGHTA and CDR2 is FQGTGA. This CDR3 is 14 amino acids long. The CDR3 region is CASSLTANTGELFF. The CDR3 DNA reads TGTGCCAGCAGCTTAACCGCGAACACCGGGGAGCTGTTTTTT.

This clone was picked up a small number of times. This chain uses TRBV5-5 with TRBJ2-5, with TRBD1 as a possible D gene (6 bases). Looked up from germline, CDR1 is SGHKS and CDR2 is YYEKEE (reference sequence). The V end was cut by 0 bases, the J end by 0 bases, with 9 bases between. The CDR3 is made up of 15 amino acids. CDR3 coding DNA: TGTGCCAGCAGCTTGGTATGGGACAACCAAGAGACCCAGTACTTC. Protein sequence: CASSLVWDNQETQYF.

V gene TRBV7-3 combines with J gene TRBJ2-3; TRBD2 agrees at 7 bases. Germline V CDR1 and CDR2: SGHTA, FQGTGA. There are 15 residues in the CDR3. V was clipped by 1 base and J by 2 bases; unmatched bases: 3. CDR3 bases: TGTGCCAGCAGCTTAAGTCTAGCGGACACAGATACGCAGTATTTT. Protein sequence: CASSLSLADTDTQYF.

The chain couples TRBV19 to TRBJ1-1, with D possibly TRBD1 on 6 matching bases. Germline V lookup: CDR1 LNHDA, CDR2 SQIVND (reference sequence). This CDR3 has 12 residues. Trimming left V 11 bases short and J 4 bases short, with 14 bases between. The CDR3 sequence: CACRGPFTEAFF. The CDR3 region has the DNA TGTGCCTGCAGGGGACCGTTCACTGAAGCTTTCTTT.

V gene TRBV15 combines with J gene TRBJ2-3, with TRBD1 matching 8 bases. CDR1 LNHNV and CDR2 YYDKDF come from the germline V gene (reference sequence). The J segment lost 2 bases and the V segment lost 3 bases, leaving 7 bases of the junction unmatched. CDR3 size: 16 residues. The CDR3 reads CATSSRRGRPTDTQYF. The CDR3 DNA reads TGTGCCACCAGCAGCCGCAGGGGGCGCCCCACAGATACGCAGTATTTT.

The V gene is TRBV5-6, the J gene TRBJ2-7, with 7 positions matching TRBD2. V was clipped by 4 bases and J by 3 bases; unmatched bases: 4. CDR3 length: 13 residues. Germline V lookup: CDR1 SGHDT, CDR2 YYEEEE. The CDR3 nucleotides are TGTGCCAGCAGCATCGGGACTAACTACGAGCAGTACTTC. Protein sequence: CASSIGTNYEQYF.

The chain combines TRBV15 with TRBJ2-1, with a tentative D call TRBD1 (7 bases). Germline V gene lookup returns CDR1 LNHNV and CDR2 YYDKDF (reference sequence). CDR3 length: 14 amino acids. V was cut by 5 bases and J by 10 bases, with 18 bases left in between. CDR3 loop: CATSDRVGGGEQFF. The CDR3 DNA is TGTGCCACCAGCGACAGGGTGGGAGGCGGCGAGCAGTTCTTC.

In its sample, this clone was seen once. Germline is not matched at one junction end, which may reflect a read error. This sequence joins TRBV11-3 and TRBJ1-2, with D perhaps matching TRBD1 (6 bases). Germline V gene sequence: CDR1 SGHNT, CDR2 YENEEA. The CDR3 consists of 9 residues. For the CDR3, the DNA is TGTGCCTGCGGACAGCCTCTCGCCTTC. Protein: CACGQPLAF. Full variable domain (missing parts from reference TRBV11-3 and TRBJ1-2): EAGVVQSPRYKIIEKKQPVAFWCNPISGHNTLYWYLQNLGQGPELLIRYENEEAVDDSQLPKDRFSAERLKGVDSTLKIQPAELGDSAVYLCACGQPLAFGSGTRLTVV.